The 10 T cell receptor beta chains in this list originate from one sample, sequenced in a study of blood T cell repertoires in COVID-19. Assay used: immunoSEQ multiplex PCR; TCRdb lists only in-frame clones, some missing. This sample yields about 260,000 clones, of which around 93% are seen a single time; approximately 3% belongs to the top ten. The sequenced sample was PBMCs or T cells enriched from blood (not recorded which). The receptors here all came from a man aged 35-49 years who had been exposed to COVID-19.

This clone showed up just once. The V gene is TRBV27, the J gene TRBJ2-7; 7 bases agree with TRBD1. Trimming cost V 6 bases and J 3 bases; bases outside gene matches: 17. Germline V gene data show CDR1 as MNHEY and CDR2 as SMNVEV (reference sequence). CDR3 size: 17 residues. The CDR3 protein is CASSPRGGQALDYEQYF. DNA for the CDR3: TGTGCCAGCAGCCCCAGGGGCGGACAGGCCCTAGACTACGAGCAGTACTTC.

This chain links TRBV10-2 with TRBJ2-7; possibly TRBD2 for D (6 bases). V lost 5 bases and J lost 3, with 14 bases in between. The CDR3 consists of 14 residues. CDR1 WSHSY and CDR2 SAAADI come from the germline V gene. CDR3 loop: CASSLISGFYEQYF. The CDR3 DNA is TGCGCCAGCAGTTTGATTAGCGGATTCTACGAGCAGTACTTC.

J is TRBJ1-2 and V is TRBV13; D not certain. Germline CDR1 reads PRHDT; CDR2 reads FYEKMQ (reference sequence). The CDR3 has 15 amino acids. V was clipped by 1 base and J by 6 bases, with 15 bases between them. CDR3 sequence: CASSLDSPGFNGYTF. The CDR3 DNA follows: TGTGCCAGCAGCTTAGATTCCCCAGGATTTAATGGCTACACCTTC.

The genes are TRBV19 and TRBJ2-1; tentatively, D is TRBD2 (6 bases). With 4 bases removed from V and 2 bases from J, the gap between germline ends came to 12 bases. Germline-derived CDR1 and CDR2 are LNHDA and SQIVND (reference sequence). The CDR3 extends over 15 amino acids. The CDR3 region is CASSSSGAAYNEQFF. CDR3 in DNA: TGTGCCAGTAGTAGTAGCGGAGCCGCCTACAATGAGCAGTTCTTC. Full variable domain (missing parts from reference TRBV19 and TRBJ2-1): DGGITQSPKYLFRKEGQNVTLSCEQNLNHDAMYWYRQDPGQGLRLIYYSQIVNDFQKGDIAEGYSVSREKKESFPLTVTSAQKNPTAFYLCASSSSGAAYNEQFFGPGTRLTVL.

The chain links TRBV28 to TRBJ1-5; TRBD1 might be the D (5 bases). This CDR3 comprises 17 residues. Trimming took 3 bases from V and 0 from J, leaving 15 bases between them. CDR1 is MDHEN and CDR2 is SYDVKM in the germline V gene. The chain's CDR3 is CASSLNRGPYSNQPQHF. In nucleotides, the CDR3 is TGTGCCAGCAGTTTGAATAGGGGCCCTTATAGCAATCAGCCCCAGCATTTT.

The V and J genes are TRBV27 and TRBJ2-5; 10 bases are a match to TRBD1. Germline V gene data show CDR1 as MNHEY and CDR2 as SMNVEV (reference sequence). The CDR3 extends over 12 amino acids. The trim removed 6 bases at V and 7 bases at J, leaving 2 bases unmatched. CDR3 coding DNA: TGTGCCAGCAGCCGGGACAGGGGGACCCAGTACTTC. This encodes CASSRDRGTQYF.

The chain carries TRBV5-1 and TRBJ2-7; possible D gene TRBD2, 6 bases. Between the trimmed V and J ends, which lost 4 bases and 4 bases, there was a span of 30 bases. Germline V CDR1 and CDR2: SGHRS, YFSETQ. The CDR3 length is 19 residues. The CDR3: CASSPRGSHGGPERYEQYF. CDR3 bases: TGCGCCAGCAGCCCTCGGGGATCGCATGGAGGGCCTGAGAGGTACGAGCAGTACTTC.

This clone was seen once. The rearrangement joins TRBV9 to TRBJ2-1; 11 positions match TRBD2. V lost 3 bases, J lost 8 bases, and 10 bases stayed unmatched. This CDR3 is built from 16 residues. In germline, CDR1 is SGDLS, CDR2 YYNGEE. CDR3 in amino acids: CASSAAGSGRVYEQFF. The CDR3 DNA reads TGTGCCAGCAGCGCGGCGGGTAGCGGGAGGGTCTATGAGCAGTTCTTC.

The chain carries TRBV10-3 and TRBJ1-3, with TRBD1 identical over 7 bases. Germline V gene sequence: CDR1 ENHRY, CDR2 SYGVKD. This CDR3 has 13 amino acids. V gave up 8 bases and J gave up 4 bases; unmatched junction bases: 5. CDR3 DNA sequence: TGTGCCATCCTCGGGACAGTGGGAAACACCATATATTTT. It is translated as CAILGTVGNTIYF.

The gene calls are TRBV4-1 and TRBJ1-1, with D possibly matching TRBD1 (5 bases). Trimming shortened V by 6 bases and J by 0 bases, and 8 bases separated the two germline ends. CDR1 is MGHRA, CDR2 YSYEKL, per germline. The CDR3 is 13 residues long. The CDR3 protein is CASRDNLNTEAFF. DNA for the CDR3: TGCGCCAGCAGGGACAACCTGAACACTGAAGCTTTCTTT.